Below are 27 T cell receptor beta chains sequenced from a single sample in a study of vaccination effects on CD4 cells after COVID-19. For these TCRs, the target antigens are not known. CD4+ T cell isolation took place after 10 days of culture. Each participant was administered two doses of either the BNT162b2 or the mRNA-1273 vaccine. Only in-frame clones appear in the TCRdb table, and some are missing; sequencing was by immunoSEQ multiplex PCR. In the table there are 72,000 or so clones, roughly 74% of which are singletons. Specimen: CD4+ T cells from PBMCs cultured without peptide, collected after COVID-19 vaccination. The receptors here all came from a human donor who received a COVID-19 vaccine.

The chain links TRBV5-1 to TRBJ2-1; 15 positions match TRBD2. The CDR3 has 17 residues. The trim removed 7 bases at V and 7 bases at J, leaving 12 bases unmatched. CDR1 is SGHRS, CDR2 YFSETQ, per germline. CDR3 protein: CASGGLAGGLESNEQFF. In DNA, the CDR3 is TGCGCCAGCGGAGGACTAGCGGGGGGGCTAGAGTCGAATGAGCAGTTCTTC.

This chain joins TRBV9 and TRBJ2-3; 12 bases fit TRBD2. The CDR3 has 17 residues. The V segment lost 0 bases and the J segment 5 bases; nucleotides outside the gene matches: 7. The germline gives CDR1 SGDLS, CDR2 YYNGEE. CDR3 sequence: CASSVAPLAGGIDTQYF. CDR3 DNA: TGTGCCAGCAGCGTAGCTCCTCTAGCGGGGGGGATAGATACGCAGTATTTT.

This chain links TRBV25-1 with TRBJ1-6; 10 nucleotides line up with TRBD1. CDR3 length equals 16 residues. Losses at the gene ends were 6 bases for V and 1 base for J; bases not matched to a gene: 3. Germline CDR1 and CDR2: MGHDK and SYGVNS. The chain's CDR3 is CASRRGQGSYNSPLHF. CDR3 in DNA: TGTGCCAGCAGAAGGGGACAGGGGTCCTATAATTCACCCCTCCACTTT.

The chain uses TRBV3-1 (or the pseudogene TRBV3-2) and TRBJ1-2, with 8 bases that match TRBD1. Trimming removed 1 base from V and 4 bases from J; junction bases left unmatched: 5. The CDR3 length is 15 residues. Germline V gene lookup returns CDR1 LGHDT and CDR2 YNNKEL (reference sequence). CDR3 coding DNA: TGTGCCAGCAGCCAAGGGACAGGGTCCGGCTATGGCTACACCTTC. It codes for CASSQGTGSGYGYTF.

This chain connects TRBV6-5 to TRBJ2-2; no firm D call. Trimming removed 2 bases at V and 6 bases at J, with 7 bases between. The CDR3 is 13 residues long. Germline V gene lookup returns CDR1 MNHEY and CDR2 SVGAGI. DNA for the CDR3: TGTGCCAGCAGTTACGAGGTCCCCGGGGAGCTGTTTTTT. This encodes CASSYEVPGELFF.

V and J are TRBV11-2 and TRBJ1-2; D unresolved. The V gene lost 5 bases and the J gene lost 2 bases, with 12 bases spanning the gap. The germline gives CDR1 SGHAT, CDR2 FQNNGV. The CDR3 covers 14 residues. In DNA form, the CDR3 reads TGTGCCAGCAGCACACAGTCTGGGAACTATGGCTACACCTTC. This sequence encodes CASSTQSGNYGYTF.

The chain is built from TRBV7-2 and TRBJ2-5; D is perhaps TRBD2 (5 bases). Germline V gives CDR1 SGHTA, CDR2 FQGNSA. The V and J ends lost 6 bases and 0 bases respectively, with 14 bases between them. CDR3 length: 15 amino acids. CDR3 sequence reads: CASRASTGNQETQYF. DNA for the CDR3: TGTGCCAGCAGGGCGAGTACGGGGAACCAAGAGACCCAGTACTTC.

This CDR3 reads CASSQSPQGASGYTF. In DNA form, the CDR3 reads TGTGCCAGCAGCCAATCCCCCCAGGGGGCCAGTGGCTACACCTTC. This chain links TRBV3-1 (or the pseudogene TRBV3-2) with TRBJ1-2, with 8 bases lining up with TRBD1. The CDR3 is 15 residues long. Losses at the gene ends were 2 bases for V and 7 bases for J; bases not matched to a gene: 9. Germline CDR1 reads LGHDT; CDR2 reads YNNKEL (reference sequence).

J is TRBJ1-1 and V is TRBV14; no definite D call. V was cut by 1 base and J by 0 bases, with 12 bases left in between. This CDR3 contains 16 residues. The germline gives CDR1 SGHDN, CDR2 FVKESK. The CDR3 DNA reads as TGTGCCAGCAGCCAAGTTAGGTACACCATGAACACTGAAGCTTTCTTT. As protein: CASSQVRYTMNTEAFF.

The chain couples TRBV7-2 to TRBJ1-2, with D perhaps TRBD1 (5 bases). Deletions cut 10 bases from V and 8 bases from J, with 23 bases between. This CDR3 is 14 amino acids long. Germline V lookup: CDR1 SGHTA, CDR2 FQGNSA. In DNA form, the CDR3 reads TGTGCCACCCTAGACCCACGCGGGGCGGGAGGCTACACCTTC. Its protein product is CATLDPRGAGGYTF.

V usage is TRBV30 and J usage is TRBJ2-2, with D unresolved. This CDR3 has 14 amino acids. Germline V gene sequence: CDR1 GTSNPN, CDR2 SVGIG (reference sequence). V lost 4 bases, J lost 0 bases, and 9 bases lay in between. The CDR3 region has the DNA TGTGCCTGGAAAAAGGGCGCGAACACCGGGGAGCTGTTTTTT. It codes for CAWKKGANTGELFF.

In DNA form, the CDR3 reads TGCAGTGCTCTAAGGGAGGTCCCGGAATATTTT. Translating gives CSALREVPEYF. V gene TRBV20-1 combines with J gene TRBJ2-3, with a tentative D call TRBD2 (6 bases). The CDR3 contains 11 residues. CDR1 and CDR2 (germline): DFQATT, SNEGSKA (reference sequence). The V end was cut by 5 bases, the J end by 15 bases, with 18 bases between.

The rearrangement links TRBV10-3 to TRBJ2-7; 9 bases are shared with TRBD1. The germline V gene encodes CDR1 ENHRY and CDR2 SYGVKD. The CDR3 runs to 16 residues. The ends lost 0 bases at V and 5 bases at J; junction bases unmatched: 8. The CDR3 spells CAISESRGQGFHEQYV. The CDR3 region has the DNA TGTGCCATCAGTGAGTCGAGAGGACAGGGGTTCCACGAGCAGTACGTC.

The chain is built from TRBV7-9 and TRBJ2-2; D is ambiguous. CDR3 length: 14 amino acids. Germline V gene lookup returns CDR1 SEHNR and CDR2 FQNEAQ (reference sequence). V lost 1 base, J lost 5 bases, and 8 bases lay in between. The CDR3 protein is CASSLGQPTGELFF. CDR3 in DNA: TGTGCCAGCAGCTTAGGCCAACCAACCGGGGAGCTGTTTTTT.

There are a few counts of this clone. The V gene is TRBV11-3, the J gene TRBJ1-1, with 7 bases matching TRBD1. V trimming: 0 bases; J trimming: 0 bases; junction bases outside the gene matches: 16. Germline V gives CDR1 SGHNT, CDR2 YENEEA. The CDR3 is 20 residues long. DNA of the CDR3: TGTGCCAGCAGCTTAGATTCAGGGGGAAGCCCCAGGGTCATGAACACTGAAGCTTTCTTT. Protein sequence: CASSLDSGGSPRVMNTEAFF.

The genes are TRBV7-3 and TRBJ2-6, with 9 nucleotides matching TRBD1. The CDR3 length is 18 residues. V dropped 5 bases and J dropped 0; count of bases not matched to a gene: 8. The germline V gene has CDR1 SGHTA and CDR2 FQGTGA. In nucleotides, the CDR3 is TGTGCCAGCAGCCCACAGGGGGCCCCCCTCTCTGGGGCCAACGTCCTGACTTTC. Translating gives CASSPQGAPLSGANVLTF.

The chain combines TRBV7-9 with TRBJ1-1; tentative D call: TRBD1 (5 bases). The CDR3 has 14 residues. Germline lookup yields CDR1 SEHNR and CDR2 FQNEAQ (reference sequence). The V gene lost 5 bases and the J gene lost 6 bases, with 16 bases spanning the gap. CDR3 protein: CASSPSGTPPEAFF. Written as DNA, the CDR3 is TGTGCCAGCAGCCCGTCTGGGACCCCACCTGAAGCTTTCTTT.

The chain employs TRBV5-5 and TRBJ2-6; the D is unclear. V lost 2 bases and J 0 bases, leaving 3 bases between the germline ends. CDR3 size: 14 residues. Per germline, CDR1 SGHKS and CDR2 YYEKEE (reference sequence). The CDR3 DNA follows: TGTGCCAGCAGCTTTCGCTCTGGGGCCAACGTCCTGACTTTC. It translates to CASSFRSGANVLTF.

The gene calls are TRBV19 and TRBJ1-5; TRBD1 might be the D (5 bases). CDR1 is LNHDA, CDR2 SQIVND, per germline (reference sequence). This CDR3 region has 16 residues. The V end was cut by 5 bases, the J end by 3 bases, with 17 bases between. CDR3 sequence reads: CASSAPLIRVNQPQHF. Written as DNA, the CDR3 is TGTGCCAGTAGTGCACCCCTCATCAGGGTCAATCAGCCCCAGCATTTT.

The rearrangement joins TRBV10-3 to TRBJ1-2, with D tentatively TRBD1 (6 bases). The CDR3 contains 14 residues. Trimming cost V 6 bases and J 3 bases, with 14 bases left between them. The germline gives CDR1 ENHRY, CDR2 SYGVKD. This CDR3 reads CAISSGAGDYGYTF. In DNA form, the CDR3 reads TGTGCCATCAGCAGTGGGGCAGGGGACTATGGCTACACCTTC.

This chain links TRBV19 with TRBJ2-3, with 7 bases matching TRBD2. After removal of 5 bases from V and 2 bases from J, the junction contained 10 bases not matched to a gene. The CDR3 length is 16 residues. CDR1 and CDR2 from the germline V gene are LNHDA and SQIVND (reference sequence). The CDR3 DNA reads TGTGCCAGTAGTTTGGGGGGGGGACTAAACACAGATACGCAGTATTTT. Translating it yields CASSLGGGLNTDTQYF.

CDR3: CASSIDRDGVNTEAFF. In DNA form, the CDR3 reads TGTGCCAGTAGTATAGACAGGGACGGGGTGAACACTGAAGCTTTCTTT. This rearrangement joins TRBV19 to TRBJ1-1; a weak D match, TRBD1 (5 bases). Germline V lookup: CDR1 LNHDA, CDR2 SQIVND (reference sequence). The V end was cut by 0 bases, the J end by 0 bases, with 11 bases between. CDR3 length equals 16 residues.

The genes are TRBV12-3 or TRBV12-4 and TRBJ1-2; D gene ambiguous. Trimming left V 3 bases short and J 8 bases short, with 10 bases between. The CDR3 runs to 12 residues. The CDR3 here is CASSFSGRGYTF. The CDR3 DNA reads TGTGCCAGCAGTTTCTCGGGGAGAGGCTACACCTTC.

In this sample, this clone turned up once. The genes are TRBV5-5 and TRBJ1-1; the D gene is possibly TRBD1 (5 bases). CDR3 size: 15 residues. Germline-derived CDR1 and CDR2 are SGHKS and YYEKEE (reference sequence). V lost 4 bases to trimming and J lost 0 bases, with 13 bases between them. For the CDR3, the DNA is TGTGCCAGCAGCGCCCAACAGGCATTGAACACTGAAGCTTTCTTT. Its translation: CASSAQQALNTEAFF.

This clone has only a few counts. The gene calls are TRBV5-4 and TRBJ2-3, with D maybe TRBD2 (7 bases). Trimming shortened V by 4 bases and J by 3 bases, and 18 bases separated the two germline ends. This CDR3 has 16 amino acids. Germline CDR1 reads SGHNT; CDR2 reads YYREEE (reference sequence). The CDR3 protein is CASSRGGAGTTDTQYF. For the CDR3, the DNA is TGTGCCAGCAGCCGCGGGGGAGCGGGGACAACAGATACGCAGTATTTT.

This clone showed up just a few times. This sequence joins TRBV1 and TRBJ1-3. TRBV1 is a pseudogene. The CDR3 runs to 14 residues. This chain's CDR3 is CTSSLGLFGNTIYF. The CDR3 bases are TGCACCAGCAGCCTCGGACTGTTTGGAAACACCATATATTTT.

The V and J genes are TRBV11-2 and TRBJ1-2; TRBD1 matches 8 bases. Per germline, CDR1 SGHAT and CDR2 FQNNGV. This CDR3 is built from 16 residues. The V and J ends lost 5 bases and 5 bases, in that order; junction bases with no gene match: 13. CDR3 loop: CASSPLQDGTGYGYTF. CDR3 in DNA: TGTGCCAGCAGCCCACTACAAGACGGGACAGGTTATGGCTACACCTTC.